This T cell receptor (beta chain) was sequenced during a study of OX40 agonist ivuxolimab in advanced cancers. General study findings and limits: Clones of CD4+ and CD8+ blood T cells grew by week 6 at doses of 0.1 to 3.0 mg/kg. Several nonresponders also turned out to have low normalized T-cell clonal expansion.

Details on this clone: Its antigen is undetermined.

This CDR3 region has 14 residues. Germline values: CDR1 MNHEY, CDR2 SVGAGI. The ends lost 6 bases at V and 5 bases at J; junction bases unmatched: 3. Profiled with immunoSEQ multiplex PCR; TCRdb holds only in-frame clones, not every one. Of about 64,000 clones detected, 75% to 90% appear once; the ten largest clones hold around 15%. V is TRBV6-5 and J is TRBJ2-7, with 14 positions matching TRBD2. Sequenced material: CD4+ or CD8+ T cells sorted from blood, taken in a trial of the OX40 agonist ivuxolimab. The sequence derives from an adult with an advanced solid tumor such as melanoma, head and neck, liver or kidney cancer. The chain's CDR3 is CASRTSGGANEQYF. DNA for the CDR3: TGTGCCAGCAGGACTAGCGGGGGGGCCAACGAGCAGTACTTC.